This T cell receptor beta chain stems from a study of early stage breast cancer tumors. About this clone itself: What it binds is unknown.

General study points: In most of the 16 patients, blood comparison separated tumor from normal breast. Commonly generated sequences made up most enriched TCRB sequences shared between patients. Compared with adjacent normal breast tissue, tumors showed around 2.7-fold greater T cell density and higher clonality.

Germline CDR1 is LGHNA and CDR2 is YNFKEQ. V shed 1 base and J shed 3 bases, with 16 bases lying between them. CDR3 length: 16 amino acids. Measured with immunoSEQ multiplex PCR; TCRdb has only the in-frame clones, and not every one. The sample shows about 21,000 clones, 76% of them seen only once. Sequencing was carried out using blood. The sequence was obtained from a person between 60 and 70 years old with breast cancer. The rearrangement joins TRBV4-2 to TRBJ2-7, with D possibly matching TRBD2 (5 bases). The CDR3 DNA reads as TGTGCCAGCAGCCAAGTAAGCGGTGATTGGTTCTACGAGCAGTACTTC. Translated, it gives CASSQVSGDWFYEQYF.